A single count supports the clone carrying this T cell receptor (beta chain). Its antigen is not identified. This sample was included in a study of Tregs in tolerant kidney transplant recipients. Overall study results and limits: Tregs expanded with activated donor B cells seemed most donor-specific.

CDR1 and CDR2 from the germline V gene are SGHTS and YDEGEE. V gave up 4 bases and J gave up 5 bases; unmatched junction bases: 9. The CDR3 spans 16 residues. Some clones are missing from TCRdb's copy, which holds only in-frame ones; the method was immunoSEQ multiplex PCR. The table records approximately 60,000 clones, 80% to 90% of them present only once. The V gene is TRBV5-8, the J gene TRBJ1-4; 9 nucleotides line up with TRBD1. The source is a human donor in good health. Sequencing was done on a sample of CD4+ T cells from blood. CDR3 in amino acids: CASSTGTGTGNEKLFF. The CDR3 DNA follows: TGTGCCAGCAGCACGGGGACAGGGACGGGGAATGAAAAACTGTTTTTT. Together with reference TRBV5-8 and TRBJ1-4, the CDR3 gives the full variable domain: EAGVTQSPTHLIKTRGQQATLRCSPISGHTSVYWYQQALGLGLQFLLWYDEGEERNRGNFPPRFSGRQFPNYSSELNVNALELEDSALYLCASSTGTGTGNEKLFFGSGTQLSVL.